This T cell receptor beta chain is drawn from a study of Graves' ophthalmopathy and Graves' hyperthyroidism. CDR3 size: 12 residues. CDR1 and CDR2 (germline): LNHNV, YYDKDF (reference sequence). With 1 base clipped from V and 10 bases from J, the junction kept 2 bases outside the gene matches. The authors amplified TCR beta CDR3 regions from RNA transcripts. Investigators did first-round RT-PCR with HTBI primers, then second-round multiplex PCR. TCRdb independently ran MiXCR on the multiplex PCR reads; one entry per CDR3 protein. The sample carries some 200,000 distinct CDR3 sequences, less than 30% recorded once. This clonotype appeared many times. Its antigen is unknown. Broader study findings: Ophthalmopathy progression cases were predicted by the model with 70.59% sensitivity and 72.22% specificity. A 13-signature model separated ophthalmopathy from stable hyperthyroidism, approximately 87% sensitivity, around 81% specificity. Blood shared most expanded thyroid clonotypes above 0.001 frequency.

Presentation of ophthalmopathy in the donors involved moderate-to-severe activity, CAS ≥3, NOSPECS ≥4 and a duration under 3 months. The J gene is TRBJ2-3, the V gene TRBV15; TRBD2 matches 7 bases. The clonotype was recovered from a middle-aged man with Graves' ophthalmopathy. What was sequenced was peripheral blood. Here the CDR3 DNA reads TGTGCCACCAGCAGAGGCCGGGAGGCGCAGTATTTT. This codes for CATSRGREAQYF.